This T cell receptor (beta chain) was recorded in a study of T cell changes during pregnancy in multiple sclerosis (dated by TCRdb to the late 2010s). As for the study more broadly: Changes in the T cell repertoire over the course of pregnancy were examined in this study in women with multiple sclerosis.

Libraries came from the immunoSEQ multiplex PCR assay. In its TCRdb copy, this immuneACCESS table keeps in-frame sequences only and misses some clones. Where compared with another copy, unresolved V genes explain less than half of these, and the others have no known cause. Counted in this sample were about 40,000 clones; roughly 94% of them appeared once. The top ten clones comprise around 1.6% of the sample. Of note for this clone: Its binding antigen is unknown. Base-call qualities are not available, and no considerably larger clone is one nucleotide away.

From a lookup of the germline V gene, CDR1 and CDR2 are MNHEY and SVGAGI. The CDR3 goes from the cysteine to the phenylalanine over 15 residues. The read is trimmed to its CDR3 DNA, 45 bases read in frame from base 1. Relative to germline, V is 0 bases shorter and J is 4 bases shorter, with 12 bases between their ends. The chain is made from TRBV6-5 and TRBJ1-1, with TRBD1 as a weak D call on 5 bases. The TCR was taken from a female donor with multiple sclerosis, enrolled in a pregnancy study. Source: peripheral blood, taken in the third trimester of pregnancy. The sequenced DNA: TGTGCCAGCAGTTACTCGGCAGGGCAGGGCACTGAAGCTTTCTTT. It translates as CASSYSAGQGTEAFF.